These T cell receptor beta chains were read from a single sample in a study of brain T cells in children with intractable seizures. TCRdb's table, derived via immunoSEQ multiplex PCR, lists solely in-frame clones and lacks some. There are tens of thousands of clones in the sample; just over 90% occur only once, and under 2% lies in the top ten. The sample was peripheral blood, taken at surgery. These receptors came from a boy in the first two years of life with tuberous sclerosis and intractable seizures. Each CDR3 is given with its conserved first and last residue. A D gene is named only where the DNA matches it firmly. For some rows the clone size is stated as once, few or many, or as a class when expanded; others skip it.

abundance	v_gene	j_gene	d_gene	CDR3nt	CDR3aa
once	TRBV7-3	TRBJ1-1	NA	TGTGCCAGCAGCTTGATCCGGAACACTGAAGCTTTCTTT	CASSLIRNTEAFF
NA	TRBV5-1	TRBJ1-6	NA	TGCGCCAGCAGCTTACGGACTAATTCACCCCTCCACTTT	CASSLRTNSPLHF
NA	TRBV3-1/TRBV3-2	TRBJ2-3	NA	TGTGCCAGCAGCCCCTCCTCAGTGCGTGGAGATACGCAGTATTTT	CASSPSSVRGDTQYF
NA	TRBV19	TRBJ1-1	NA	TGTGCCAGTAGTATGCTCCAGGGCCTAAGTGACGACACTGAAGCTTTCTTT	CASSMLQGLSDDTEAFF
NA	TRBV2	TRBJ1-5	NA	TGTGCCAGCAGTGAAGCGGATATAGGGGGGCGAAGCAATCAGCCCCAGCATTTT	CASSEADIGGRSNQPQHF
NA	TRBV13	TRBJ1-1	NA	TGTGCCAGCAGCTTATACGGCACGAACACTGAAGCTTTCTTT	CASSLYGTNTEAFF
NA	TRBV10-3	TRBJ2-1	NA	TGTGCCATCAGTGGGGCAGAGGCCTTGGGCAATGAGCAGTTCTTC	CAISGAEALGNEQFF
NA	TRBV4-1	TRBJ1-2	NA	TGCGCCAGCAGCCAAGTTTCAGGCTATGGCTACACCTTC	CASSQVSGYGYTF
NA	TRBV19	TRBJ1-1	NA	TGTGCCAGTATTGGGGACCTCCTGAACACTGAAGCTTTCTTT	CASIGDLLNTEAFF
NA	TRBV11-2	TRBJ2-2	TRBD1	TGTGCCAGCAGCTCCCTCCGGGACAGCCTCGCCGGGGAGCTGTTTTTT	CASSSLRDSLAGELFF
NA	TRBV4-1	TRBJ2-5	TRBD2	TGCGCCAGCAGCCAGGTTCTAGCGGGGGAAGAGACCCAGTACTTC	CASSQVLAGEETQYF
NA	TRBV19	TRBJ1-2	TRBD1	TGTGCCAGCTGGGACAGATCTCCAGCTAACTATGGCTACACCTTC	CASWDRSPANYGYTF
NA	TRBV19	TRBJ2-5	TRBD1	TGTGCCAGTAGAAGGGACAGGGCTCAAGAGACCCAGTACTTC	CASRRDRAQETQYF
NA	TRBV4-1	TRBJ1-1	NA	TGCGCCAGCAGCCAAGATCCGAGTCTAAACACTGAAGCTTTCTTT	CASSQDPSLNTEAFF
NA	TRBV28	TRBJ1-2	NA	TGTGCCAGCAGGGTTTACAGGGACGGCTACACCTTC	CASRVYRDGYTF
NA	TRBV23-1	TRBJ2-5	NA	TGCGCCAGCAGTCATCGGACACCCCAAGAGACCCAGTACTTC	CASSHRTPQETQYF
NA	TRBV29-1	TRBJ1-1	NA	TGCAGCGTTGAAGGGGGGGCGGCTGAAGCTTTCTTT	CSVEGGAAEAFF
NA	TRBV24-1	TRBJ2-1	TRBD1	TGTGCCACCAGTATCGGACAGGGGGCAATGGATGAGCAGTTCTTC	CATSIGQGAMDEQFF
once	TRBV13	TRBJ2-7	TRBD2	TGTGCCAGCAGCTTACGAGCGGGAGGTGAGCAGTACTTC	CASSLRAGGEQYF
NA	TRBV6-5	TRBJ1-2	NA	TGTGCCAGCAGTTACTCCCCGGATCGGTTTGGCTACACCTTC	CASSYSPDRFGYTF